The 29 T cell receptor beta chains below all came from one sample that was sequenced in a study of shared clonotypes between healthy human individuals (dated by TCRdb to the early 2020s). CD8 naive samples consisted of CD45RO-negative cells that were positively selected for CCR7, yielding a CD45RA+CCR7+ population without TemRA cells. Library method: the immunoSEQ multiplex PCR assay. The table was pulled from immuneACCESS by TCRdb, which kept in-frame rearrangements only. Such tables lose some clones; where checked, under half of the loss comes from unresolved V genes, and the rest has no known cause. The table for this sample lists about 2.1 million clones; 90% to 95% of them were counted only once. The leading ten clones occupy approximately 1.7% of the sample. Sequencing was done on a sample of naive CD8+ T cells from PBMCs. Per the publication, the cell subset or site label means: CD45RA+CCR7+. The receptors shown here come from a man between 18 and 29 years old in good health. Some clones in this sample may be carry-over from other donors' samples.

The V and J genes are TRBV27 and TRBJ1-1, with 10 nucleotides matching TRBD1. J gave up 4 bases and V 5 bases, and 7 bases lay outside the gene matches. CDR3 length: 15 amino acids. The germline V gene encodes CDR1 MNHEY and CDR2 SMNVEV (reference sequence). DNA of the CDR3: TGTGCCAGCAGTCCAAGGGACAGGGGAGGCACTGAAGCTTTCTTT. Its translation: CASSPRDRGGTEAFF.

The J gene is TRBJ2-1, the V gene TRBV6-1; D gene uncertain. The CDR3 consists of 11 residues. V dropped 7 bases and J dropped 8 bases, with 9 bases sitting between them. CDR1 and CDR2 from the germline V gene are MNHNS and SASEGT. The chain's CDR3 is CASIRSHEQFF. The CDR3 bases are TGTGCCAGCATCCGGAGCCATGAGCAGTTCTTC.

The chain combines TRBV5-4 with TRBJ2-7, with D possibly called TRBD1 or TRBD2 (5 bases each). The CDR3 loop spans 14 amino acids. V shed 0 bases and J shed 3 bases, with 10 bases lying between them. CDR1 and CDR2 from the germline V gene are SGHNT and YYREEE (reference sequence). Here the CDR3 reads CASSLVDGGYEQYF. CDR3 sequence (DNA): TGTGCCAGCAGCTTGGTTGATGGGGGCTACGAGCAGTACTTC. Supplemented by reference TRBV5-4 and TRBJ2-7, the full variable domain reads ETGVTQSPTHLIKTRGQQVTLRCSSQSGHNTVSWYQQALGQGPQFIFQYYREEENGRGNFPPRFSGLQFPNYSSELNVNALELDDSALYLCASSLVDGGYEQYFGPGTRLTVT.

This clone occurred a few times. This chain connects TRBV28 to TRBJ2-2; D remains ambiguous. Germline-derived CDR1 and CDR2 are MDHEN and SYDVKM. The CDR3 is 13 amino acids. V lost 3 bases, J lost 5 bases, and 7 bases lay in between. CDR3 DNA: TGTGCCAGCAGTTTTGTTGTGACCGGGGAGCTGTTTTTT. Encoded protein: CASSFVVTGELFF.

V is TRBV13 and J is TRBJ1-1; the match to TRBD1 covers 8 bases. Germline V gives CDR1 PRHDT, CDR2 FYEKMQ (reference sequence). CDR3 length: 16 residues. V was clipped by 5 bases and J by 0 bases; unmatched bases: 8. The CDR3 loop is CASSKFGQGLNTEAFF. CDR3 coding DNA: TGTGCCAGCAGCAAATTCGGACAGGGCCTGAACACTGAAGCTTTCTTT. Combining the CDR3 with reference TRBV13 and TRBJ1-1 gives the whole variable domain AAGVIQSPRHLIKEKRETATLKCYPIPRHDTVYWYQQGPGQDPQFLISFYEKMQSDKGSIPDRFSAQQFSDYHSELNMSSLELGDSALYFCASSKFGQGLNTEAFFGQGTRLTVV.

This sequence joins TRBV28 and TRBJ2-7; 7 positions match TRBD2. The CDR3 consists of 16 residues. The V gene end was trimmed by 6 bases and the J gene end by 2 bases; junction bases not matched to a gene: 13. Germline V lookup: CDR1 MDHEN, CDR2 SYDVKM. This chain's CDR3 is CASRERRGGTTYEQYF. CDR3 nucleotides: TGTGCCAGCAGGGAGCGGCGCGGGGGAACGACCTACGAGCAGTACTTC. Full variable domain (missing parts from reference TRBV28 and TRBJ2-7): DVKVTQSSRYLVKRTGEKVFLECVQDMDHENMFWYRQDPGLGLRLIYFSYDVKMKEKGDIPEGYSVSREKKERFSLILESASTNQTSMYLCASRERRGGTTYEQYFGPGTRLTVT.

J is TRBJ2-7 and V is TRBV13, with D possibly matching TRBD1 (5 bases). The germline V gene has CDR1 PRHDT and CDR2 FYEKMQ (reference sequence). The CDR3 has 15 amino acids. Trimming removed 5 bases from V and 0 bases from J, with 14 bases in between. Here the CDR3 reads CASSRFGQSSYEQYF. CDR3 DNA sequence: TGTGCCAGCAGCCGGTTCGGACAAAGCTCCTACGAGCAGTACTTC.

V and J are TRBV29-1 and TRBJ2-1; maybe TRBD1 (6 bases). This CDR3 is built from 14 residues. Between the trimmed V and J ends, which lost 5 bases and 0 bases, there was a span of 11 bases. Germline values: CDR1 SQVTM, CDR2 ANQGSEA. The CDR3 DNA is TGCAGCGTTCGACAGGAGTCCTCCTACAATGAGCAGTTCTTC. Its translation is CSVRQESSYNEQFF.

This clone was counted a single time. The V and J genes are TRBV27 and TRBJ1-5; no clear D. V lost 4 bases, J lost 1 base, and 8 bases lay in between. The CDR3 has 14 amino acids. Germline values: CDR1 MNHEY, CDR2 SMNVEV (reference sequence). CDR3 DNA sequence: TGTGCCAGCAGTTCCCTGAGGAGCAATCAGCCCCAGCATTTT. Protein: CASSSLRSNQPQHF.

The V and J genes are TRBV6-6 and TRBJ1-2; TRBD1 is a possible D gene (5 bases). Germline loops: CDR1 MNHNY, CDR2 SVGAGI (reference sequence). There are 13 residues in the CDR3. V dropped 6 bases and J dropped 6 bases, with 14 bases sitting between them. The CDR3 sequence is CASSQGWRDGYTF. CDR3 bases: TGTGCCAGCAGCCAGGGCTGGAGGGATGGCTACACCTTC.

The chain has TRBV7-9 and TRBJ1-2; 11 bases align to TRBD1. The CDR3 has 14 residues. J was trimmed by 4 bases and V by 5 bases; bases with no gene match: 3. From germline, CDR1 is SEHNR and CDR2 FQNEAQ (reference sequence). This CDR3 reads CASSAGQGVYGYTF. CDR3 in DNA: TGTGCCAGCAGCGCGGGACAGGGGGTCTATGGCTACACCTTC. Full variable domain (outside the CDR3, taken from reference TRBV7-9 and TRBJ1-2): DTGVSQNPRHKITKRGQNVTFRCDPISEHNRLYWYRQTLGQGPEFLTYFQNEAQLEKSRLLSDRFSAERPKGSFSTLEIQRTEQGDSAMYLCASSAGQGVYGYTFGSGTRLTVV.

The chain combines TRBV6-5 with TRBJ1-2; the match to TRBD1 covers 7 bases. The CDR3 loop spans 14 amino acids. J lost 4 bases, V lost 6 bases, and 8 bases had no gene match. Germline-derived CDR1 and CDR2 are MNHEY and SVGAGI. The CDR3 here is CASSPGQASYGYTF. In DNA form, the CDR3 reads TGTGCCAGCAGCCCCGGACAGGCCAGCTATGGCTACACCTTC.

The chain carries TRBV4-1 and TRBJ2-1; D perhaps matches TRBD1 (6 bases). The CDR3 consists of 13 residues. Trimming took 4 bases from V and 8 from J, leaving 12 bases between them. CDR1 is MGHRA and CDR2 is YSYEKL in the germline V gene. CDR3 region: CASSPGQLHEQFF. Here the CDR3 DNA reads TGCGCCAGCAGCCCAGGACAGCTCCATGAGCAGTTCTTC.

This sequence joins TRBV7-8 and TRBJ2-7; TRBD2 matches 10 bases. Trimming cost V 1 base and J 0 bases; bases outside gene matches: 12. Germline-derived CDR1 and CDR2 are SGHVS and FQNEAQ. This CDR3 has 19 residues. The CDR3 loop is CASSLVSLAGVEGSYEQYF. CDR3 nucleotides: TGTGCCAGCAGCTTAGTCTCGCTAGCGGGAGTTGAGGGCTCCTACGAGCAGTACTTC.

This rearrangement joins TRBV6-1 to TRBJ2-3; the match to TRBD1 covers 11 bases. The CDR3 length is 19 residues. Per the germline V gene, CDR1 is MNHNS and CDR2 is SASEGT. V trimming: 3 bases; J trimming: 6 bases; junction bases outside the gene matches: 17. This CDR3 is CASSDGPYSSGQGVDTQYF. CDR3 DNA: TGTGCCAGCAGTGACGGCCCTTATTCCTCGGGACAGGGGGTCGATACGCAGTATTTT.

The DNA of the CDR3 is TGTGCCAGCAGCTTAGAGGCGGTTGGGGGACCTCCCACAGATACGCAGTATTTT. Its translation is CASSLEAVGGPPTDTQYF. The V gene is TRBV7-9, the J gene TRBJ2-3, with D tentatively TRBD1 or TRBD2 (5 bases each). The CDR3 spans 18 residues. V was shortened by 1 base and J by 2 bases, with 19 bases between the two germline ends. Germline V lookup: CDR1 SEHNR, CDR2 FQNEAQ (reference sequence). Using reference TRBV7-9 and TRBJ2-3 for the parts outside the CDR3, the full variable domain is DTGVSQNPRHKITKRGQNVTFRCDPISEHNRLYWYRQTLGQGPEFLTYFQNEAQLEKSRLLSDRFSAERPKGSFSTLEIQRTEQGDSAMYLCASSLEAVGGPPTDTQYFGPGTRLTVL.

The genes are TRBV7-2 and TRBJ2-1, with D uncertain. The CDR3 has 15 amino acids. Germline assignment: CDR1 SGHTA and CDR2 FQGNSA. Trimming stripped 3 bases from V and 3 bases from J, with 12 bases between. The CDR3 reads CASSLGGSGYNEQFF. CDR3 nucleotide sequence: TGTGCCAGCAGCTTGGGCGGATCCGGCTACAATGAGCAGTTCTTC. Combining the CDR3 with reference TRBV7-2 and TRBJ2-1 gives the whole variable domain GAGVSQSPSNKVTEKGKDVELRCDPISGHTALYWYRQSLGQGLEFLIYFQGNSAPDKSGLPSDRFSAERTGGSVSTLTIQRTQQEDSAVYLCASSLGGSGYNEQFFGPGTRLTVL.

The V call is TRBV27, the J call TRBJ2-3; D unclear. CDR3 size: 13 residues. The V gene lost 7 bases and the J gene lost 0 bases, with 8 bases spanning the gap. The germline CDR1 and CDR2 sequences are MNHEY and SMNVEV (reference sequence). Here the CDR3 reads CASMTVSTDTQYF. As DNA, the CDR3 is TGTGCCAGCATGACGGTGAGCACAGATACGCAGTATTTT.

J is TRBJ1-1 and V is TRBV6-1; TRBD1 might be the D (5 bases). The CDR3 runs 14 residues. Germline CDR1 and CDR2: MNHNS and SASEGT. The germline V and J ends were trimmed by 5 bases and 0 bases, with 10 bases remaining between them. The CDR3 nucleotides read TGTGCCAGCAGTTCAGGGACTTTGAACACTGAAGCTTTCTTT. This codes for CASSSGTLNTEAFF.

The chain couples TRBV11-2 to TRBJ2-5; 7 positions agree with TRBD1. Germline assignment: CDR1 SGHAT and CDR2 FQNNGV. V lost 7 bases and J lost 3; bases outside the gene matches: 14. CDR3 size: 16 residues. Here the CDR3 DNA reads TGTGCCAGCAACAACGGACCGGGACAGATAAAAGAGACCCAGTACTTC. Protein sequence: CASNNGPGQIKETQYF.

The chain combines TRBV28 with TRBJ2-7; a weak D match, TRBD2 (6 bases). Trimming left V 3 bases short and J 3 bases short, with 15 bases between. The CDR3 consists of 15 residues. The V gene's germline CDR1 is MDHEN and CDR2 SYDVKM. CDR3 DNA sequence: TGTGCCAGCAGTTTGGTACTTCGCGGGGACTACGAGCAGTACTTC. Translated, it gives CASSLVLRGDYEQYF. The full variable domain, with the rest looked up from reference TRBV28 and TRBJ2-7, is DVKVTQSSRYLVKRTGEKVFLECVQDMDHENMFWYRQDPGLGLRLIYFSYDVKMKEKGDIPEGYSVSREKKERFSLILESASTNQTSMYLCASSLVLRGDYEQYFGPGTRLTVT.

The genes are TRBV11-2 and TRBJ2-2; 7 bases agree with TRBD1. The CDR3 totals 18 residues. Germline lookup yields CDR1 SGHAT and CDR2 FQNNGV. Trimming removed 5 bases from V and 2 bases from J; junction bases left unmatched: 14. CDR3 sequence: CASSTRQGVLQNTGELFF. The CDR3 coding sequence is TGTGCCAGCAGCACACGACAGGGCGTCCTACAAAACACCGGGGAGCTGTTTTTT.

This clone was counted once. V is TRBV19 and J is TRBJ1-2; D is unresolved. CDR1 and CDR2 (germline): LNHDA, SQIVND (reference sequence). The V end was cut by 3 bases, the J end by 4 bases, with 12 bases between. CDR3 length: 14 amino acids. CDR3 sequence reads: CASSILEIPYGYTF. DNA of the CDR3: TGTGCCAGTAGTATCCTGGAGATCCCCTATGGCTACACCTTC.

A single count supports this clone. The J gene is TRBJ2-1, the V gene TRBV27; 7 positions agree with TRBD1. The CDR3 spans 12 residues. With V trimmed by 4 bases and J by 7 bases, 1 base remained unmatched. The germline V gene encodes CDR1 MNHEY and CDR2 SMNVEV (reference sequence). CDR3 nucleotides: TGTGCCAGCAGTTCGGACAGGAATGAGCAGTTCTTC. Translation gives CASSSDRNEQFF.

The CDR3 loop reads CASSKSTAEDTQYF. CDR3 nucleotides: TGTGCCAGCAGCAAGTCGACAGCCGAAGATACGCAGTATTTT. The chain recombines TRBV7-6 with TRBJ2-3; weak D call: TRBD1 (5 bases). Germline lookup yields CDR1 SGHVS and CDR2 FNYEAQ. Trimming cost V 5 bases and J 5 bases, with 14 bases left between them. The CDR3 covers 14 residues.

The rearrangement joins TRBV7-9 to TRBJ2-7, with D possibly matching TRBD1 (6 bases). Germline V CDR1 and CDR2: SEHNR, FQNEAQ (reference sequence). Trimming left V 3 bases short and J 4 bases short, with 25 bases between. The length of the CDR3 is 18 residues. The CDR3 loop reads CASSFTRTDTQRPYEQYF. CDR3 in DNA: TGTGCCAGCAGCTTCACTCGGACAGATACCCAACGCCCTTACGAGCAGTACTTC.

The CDR3 nucleotides read TGTGCCAGCAGCCCGACGGGGACTAGTGATACAGATACGCAGTATTTT. It translates to CASSPTGTSDTDTQYF. This chain links TRBV9 with TRBJ2-3; the match to TRBD2 covers 8 bases. The CDR3 runs 16 residues. V lost 4 bases, J lost 3 bases, and 10 bases stayed unmatched. Germline V gene lookup returns CDR1 SGDLS and CDR2 YYNGEE.

The rearrangement links TRBV28 to TRBJ2-7, with 8 bases matching TRBD2. V was pared by 5 bases and J by 1 base, with 13 bases of the junction left unmatched. CDR3 size: 17 residues. The germline gives CDR1 MDHEN, CDR2 SYDVKM. In nucleotides, the CDR3 is TGTGCCAGCAGTCCCCGAGGAAGCGGGAGATTTTCCTACGAGCAGTACTTC. Protein: CASSPRGSGRFSYEQYF.

The rearrangement uses TRBV10-2 and TRBJ2-1; D remains unclear. The V and J ends lost 7 bases and 8 bases respectively, with 9 bases between them. Germline values: CDR1 WSHSY, CDR2 SAAADI. CDR3 length equals 11 residues. The CDR3 DNA sequence: TGCGCCAGCACTTTGGGTGATGAGCAGTTCTTC. This codes for CASTLGDEQFF.